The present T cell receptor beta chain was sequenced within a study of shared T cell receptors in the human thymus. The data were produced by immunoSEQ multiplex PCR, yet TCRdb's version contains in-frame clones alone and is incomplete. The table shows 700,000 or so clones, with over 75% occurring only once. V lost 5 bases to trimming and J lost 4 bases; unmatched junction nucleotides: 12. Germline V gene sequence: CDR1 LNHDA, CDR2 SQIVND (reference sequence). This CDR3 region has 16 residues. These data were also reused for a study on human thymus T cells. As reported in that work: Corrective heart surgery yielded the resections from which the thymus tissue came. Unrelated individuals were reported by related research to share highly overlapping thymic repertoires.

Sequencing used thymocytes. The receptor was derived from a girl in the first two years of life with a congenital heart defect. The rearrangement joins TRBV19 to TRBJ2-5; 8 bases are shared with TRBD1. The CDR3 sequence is CASSGSGGDRRETQYF. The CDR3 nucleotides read TGTGCCAGTAGTGGATCAGGGGGCGACAGGCGAGAGACCCAGTACTTC.